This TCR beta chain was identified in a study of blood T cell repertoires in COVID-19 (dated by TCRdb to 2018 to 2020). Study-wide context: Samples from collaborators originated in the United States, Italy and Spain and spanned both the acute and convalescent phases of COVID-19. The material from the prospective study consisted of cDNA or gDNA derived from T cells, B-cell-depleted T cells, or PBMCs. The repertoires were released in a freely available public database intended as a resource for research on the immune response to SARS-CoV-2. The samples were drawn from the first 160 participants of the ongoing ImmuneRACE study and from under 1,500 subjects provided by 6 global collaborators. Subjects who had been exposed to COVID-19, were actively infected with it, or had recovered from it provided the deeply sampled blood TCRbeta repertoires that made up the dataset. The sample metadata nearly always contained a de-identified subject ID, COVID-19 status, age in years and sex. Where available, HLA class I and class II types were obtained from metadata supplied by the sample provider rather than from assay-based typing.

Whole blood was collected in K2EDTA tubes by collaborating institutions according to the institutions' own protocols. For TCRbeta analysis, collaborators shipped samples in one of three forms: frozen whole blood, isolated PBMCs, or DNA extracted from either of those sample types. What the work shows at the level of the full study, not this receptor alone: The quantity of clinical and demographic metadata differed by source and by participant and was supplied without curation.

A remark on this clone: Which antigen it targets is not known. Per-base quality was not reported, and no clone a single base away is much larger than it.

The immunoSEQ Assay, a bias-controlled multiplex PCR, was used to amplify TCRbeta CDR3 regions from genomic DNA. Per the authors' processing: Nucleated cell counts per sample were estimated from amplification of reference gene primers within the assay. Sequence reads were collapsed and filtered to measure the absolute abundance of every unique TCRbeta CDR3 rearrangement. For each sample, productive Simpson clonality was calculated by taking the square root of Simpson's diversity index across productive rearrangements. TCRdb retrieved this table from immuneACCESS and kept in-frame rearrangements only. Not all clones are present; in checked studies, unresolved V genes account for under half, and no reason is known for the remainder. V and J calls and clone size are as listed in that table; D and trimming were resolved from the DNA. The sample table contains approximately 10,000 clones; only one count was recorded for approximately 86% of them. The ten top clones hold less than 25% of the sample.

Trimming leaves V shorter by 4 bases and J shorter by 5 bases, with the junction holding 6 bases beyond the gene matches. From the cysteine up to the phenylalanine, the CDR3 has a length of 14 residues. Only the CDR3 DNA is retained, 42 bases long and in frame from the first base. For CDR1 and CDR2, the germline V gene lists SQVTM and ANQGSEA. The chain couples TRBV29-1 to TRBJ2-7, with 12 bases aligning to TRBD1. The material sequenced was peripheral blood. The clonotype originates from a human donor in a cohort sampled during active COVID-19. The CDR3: CSVVGGQGADEQYF. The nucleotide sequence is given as TGCAGCGTTGTTGGGGGACAGGGGGCTGACGAGCAGTACTTC.